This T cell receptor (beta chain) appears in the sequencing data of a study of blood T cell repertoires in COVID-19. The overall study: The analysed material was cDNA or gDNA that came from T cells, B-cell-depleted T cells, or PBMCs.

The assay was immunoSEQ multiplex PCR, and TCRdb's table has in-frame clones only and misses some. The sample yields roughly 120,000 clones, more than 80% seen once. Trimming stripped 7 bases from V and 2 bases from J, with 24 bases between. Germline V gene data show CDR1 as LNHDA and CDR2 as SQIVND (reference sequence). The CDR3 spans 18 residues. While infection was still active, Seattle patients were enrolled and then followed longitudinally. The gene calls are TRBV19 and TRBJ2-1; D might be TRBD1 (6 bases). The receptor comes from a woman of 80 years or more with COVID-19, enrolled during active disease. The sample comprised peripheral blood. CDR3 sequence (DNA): TGTGCCAGTAATCCCTCGGGACATCTCAGAGGAACCTACAATGAGCAGTTCTTC. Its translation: CASNPSGHLRGTYNEQFF.